The clone carrying this TCR beta chain was observed once. Assignments of participants to cohorts depended upon their own reported clinical history. Recovered participants had two consecutive negative NP/OP PCR tests, healthcare professional clearance, or symptom resolution. Sequencing used immunoSEQ multiplex PCR; TCRdb keeps in-frame clones, though not all of them. Of about 270,000 clones listed, about 87% were seen once; the top ten hold 3%. CDR1 is SGHRS, CDR2 YFSETQ, per germline. Unmatched junction bases numbered 9, after V lost 4 bases and J lost 4 bases. The CDR3 covers 15 residues. The data derive from a study of blood T cell repertoires in COVID-19.

The TCR sequence derives from a woman between 50 and 59 years old who had recovered from COVID-19. Sequencing was performed on PBMCs or T cells enriched from blood (not recorded which). V and J are TRBV5-1 and TRBJ2-5; TRBD2 agrees at 8 bases. For the CDR3, the DNA is TGCGCCAGCAGCGCTTCGGGGGGGGGCGGAGAGACCCAGTACTTC. It specifies CASSASGGGGETQYF.